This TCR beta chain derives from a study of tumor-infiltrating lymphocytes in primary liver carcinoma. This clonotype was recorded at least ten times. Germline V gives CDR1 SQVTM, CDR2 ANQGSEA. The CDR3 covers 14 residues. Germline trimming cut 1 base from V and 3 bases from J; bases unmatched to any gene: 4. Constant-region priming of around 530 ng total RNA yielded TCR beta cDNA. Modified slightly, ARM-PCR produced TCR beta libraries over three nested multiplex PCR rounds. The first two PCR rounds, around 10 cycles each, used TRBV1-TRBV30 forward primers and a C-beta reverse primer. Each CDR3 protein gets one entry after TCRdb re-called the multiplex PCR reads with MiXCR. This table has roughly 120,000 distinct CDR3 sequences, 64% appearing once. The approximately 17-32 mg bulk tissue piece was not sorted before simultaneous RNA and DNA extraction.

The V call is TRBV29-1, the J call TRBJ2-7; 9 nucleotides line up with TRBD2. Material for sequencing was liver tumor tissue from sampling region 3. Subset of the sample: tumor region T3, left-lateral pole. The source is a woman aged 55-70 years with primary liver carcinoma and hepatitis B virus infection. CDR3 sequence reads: CSVEGGRGGYEQYF. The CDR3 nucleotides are TGCAGCGTTGAAGGTGGGCGGGGGGGCTACGAGCAGTACTTC.